Listed below are T cell receptor beta chains from one sample, sequenced in a study of blood T cell repertoires in COVID-19. Only in-frame clones appear in the TCRdb table, and some are missing; sequencing was by immunoSEQ multiplex PCR. The sample holds tens of thousands of clones, around 93% seen once. What was sequenced was peripheral blood. The receptors were sampled from a human donor in a cohort sampled during active COVID-19. Both conserved end residues are part of each CDR3. D genes are given only for firm matches. Some rows mark clone size as missing; the rest say once, few, many or name a class of expanded clone.

size: -; length: 14; D: -; J: TRBJ2-7; V: TRBV4-3; DNA: TGCGCCAGCAGCCTCACTAGCTCGGCAAACGAGCAGTACTTC; CDR3: CASSLTSSANEQYF
size: -; length: 14; D: -; J: TRBJ1-1; V: TRBV5-4; DNA: TGTGTCAGCAGCTTGGGATTTGGGCAGACTGAAGCTTTCTTT; CDR3: CVSSLGFGQTEAFF
size: -; length: 13; D: TRBD1; J: TRBJ1-4; V: TRBV6-1; DNA: TGTGCCAGCAGGGACAGGGGGCGCGAAAAACTGTTTTTT; CDR3: CASRDRGREKLFF
size: -; length: 15; D: -; J: TRBJ1-3; V: TRBV12-5; DNA: TGTGCTAGTGGACCGCCCCGGGGGGCTGGAAACACCATATATTTT; CDR3: CASGPPRGAGNTIYF
size: -; length: 11; D: -; J: TRBJ1-2; V: TRBV29-1; DNA: TGCAGCGTTGACGACAGTGATGGCTACACCTTC; CDR3: CSVDDSDGYTF
size: -; length: 16; D: TRBD1; J: TRBJ2-7; V: TRBV30; DNA: TGTGCCTGGAGTGTATTCCCTCGGACAGGGGTCTACGAGCAGTACTTC; CDR3: CAWSVFPRTGVYEQYF
size: -; length: 11; D: -; J: TRBJ1-1; V: TRBV10-3; DNA: TGTGCCATCAAGAGGGGGAACGAAGCTTTCTTT; CDR3: CAIKRGNEAFF
size: -; length: 17; D: TRBD1; J: TRBJ1-2; V: TRBV14; DNA: TGTGCCAGCAGCCAAGACGCATGGGGACAGGGGCTTTATGGCTACACCTTC; CDR3: CASSQDAWGQGLYGYTF
size: -; length: 15; D: -; J: TRBJ1-6; V: TRBV6-5; DNA: TGTGCCAGCAGAAAGGAGAGCTCCTATAATTCACCCCTCCACTTT; CDR3: CASRKESSYNSPLHF
size: -; length: 15; D: TRBD2; J: TRBJ2-6; V: TRBV4-3; DNA: TGCGCCAGCAGCAGGGAGGGCTCTGGGGCCAACGTCCTGACTTTC; CDR3: CASSREGSGANVLTF
size: -; length: 15; D: TRBD1; J: TRBJ1-6; V: TRBV7-2; DNA: TGTGCCAGCAGCTTCCTACAGGGGGGGAATTCACCCCTCCACTTT; CDR3: CASSFLQGGNSPLHF
size: -; length: 14; D: -; J: TRBJ2-3; V: TRBV4-3; DNA: TGCGCCAGCAGCCAAGAACGTCTCCGGTCCGGGCAGTATTTT; CDR3: CASSQERLRSGQYF
size: -; length: 15; D: TRBD1; J: TRBJ1-6; V: TRBV7-8; DNA: TGTGCCAGCAGCCGGGACAGGAGGTCTAATTCACCCCTCCACTTT; CDR3: CASSRDRRSNSPLHF
size: -; length: 16; D: -; J: TRBJ1-6; V: TRBV4-3; DNA: TGCGCCAGCAGCCAAGATCTTGGAGATCTGAATTCACCCCTCCACTTT; CDR3: CASSQDLGDLNSPLHF
size: -; length: 13; D: TRBD2; J: TRBJ2-7; V: TRBV10-3; DNA: TGTGCCATCAGTGGGGGGAGGGCCTACGAGCAGTACTTC; CDR3: CAISGGRAYEQYF
size: -; length: 16; D: -; J: TRBJ2-7; V: TRBV7-2; DNA: TGTGCCAGCAGCTCTCTCTGGGGCAGGGCAAACTACGAGCAGTACTTC; CDR3: CASSSLWGRANYEQYF
size: -; length: 12; D: -; J: TRBJ1-1; V: TRBV12-3/TRBV12-4; DNA: TGTGCCAGCAGTTTACGGGGAACTGAAGCTTTCTTT; CDR3: CASSLRGTEAFF
size: -; length: 17; D: -; J: TRBJ1-1; V: TRBV6-6; DNA: TGTGCCAGCAGTCCCCCCCGTAGTTGGGTCGGGTTCGCTGAAGCTTTCTTT; CDR3: CASSPPRSWVGFAEAFF
size: -; length: 15; D: TRBD2; J: TRBJ2-5; V: TRBV19; DNA: TGTGCCAGTAGTACACTAGCGGGAGGGTCAGAGACCCAGTACTTC; CDR3: CASSTLAGGSETQYF
size: -; length: 17; D: TRBD2; J: TRBJ2-2; V: TRBV10-3; DNA: TGTGCCATCAGTGAGAGAGGGACTAGCGGGGGGGCCGGGGAGCTGTTTTTT; CDR3: CAISERGTSGGAGELFF
size: -; length: 15; D: TRBD2; J: TRBJ2-5; V: TRBV28; DNA: TGTGCCAGCAGTTTGCCCAGCGGGAGCGGTGAGACCCAGTACTTC; CDR3: CASSLPSGSGETQYF
size: -; length: 12; D: -; J: TRBJ2-5; V: TRBV11-2; DNA: TGTGCCAGCAGCTCCAACATTGAGACCCAGTACTTC; CDR3: CASSSNIETQYF
size: -; length: 16; D: TRBD2; J: TRBJ2-1; V: TRBV9; DNA: TGTGCCAGCAGCGTAGGGGGAGGGGTTTCCTACAATGAGCAGTTCTTC; CDR3: CASSVGGGVSYNEQFF
size: -; length: 17; D: TRBD1; J: TRBJ1-2; V: TRBV5-4; DNA: TGTGCCAGCAGCTTTAGGGGTGGGGCAGGGGGCTCCTATGGCTACACCTTC; CDR3: CASSFRGGAGGSYGYTF
size: -; length: 13; D: -; J: TRBJ2-3; V: TRBV10-3; DNA: TGTGCCTTGGGGGGAGGCCGCACAGATACGCAGTATTTT; CDR3: CALGGGRTDTQYF
size: once; length: 13; D: -; J: TRBJ2-5; V: TRBV4-3; DNA: TGCGCCAGCAGTCAAGGGAGATGGGAGACCCAGTACTTC; CDR3: CASSQGRWETQYF
size: -; length: 13; D: -; J: TRBJ2-7; V: TRBV18; DNA: TGTGCCAGCTCACCGGCAGGCGCCTACGAGCAGTACTTC; CDR3: CASSPAGAYEQYF
size: -; length: 15; D: TRBD1; J: TRBJ1-2; V: TRBV6-2/TRBV6-3; DNA: TGTGCCAGCAGTTACTCAGGACAGGGGGCTTTGCGCTACACCTTC; CDR3: CASSYSGQGALRYTF
size: -; length: 17; D: TRBD1; J: TRBJ2-1; V: TRBV5-4; DNA: TGTGCCAGCAGCCCCCGCGGGGGCGGGACAGGGAGAAATGAGCAGTTCTTC; CDR3: CASSPRGGGTGRNEQFF
size: -; length: 14; D: -; J: TRBJ1-1; V: TRBV5-5; DNA: TGTGCCAGCAGCTTGGGGGCTGCCAACACTGAAGCTTTCTTT; CDR3: CASSLGAANTEAFF
size: -; length: 14; D: -; J: TRBJ2-3; V: TRBV19; DNA: TGTGCCAGTAGTATCAACCTAGCTTCAGATACGCAGTATTTT; CDR3: CASSINLASDTQYF
size: -; length: 15; D: -; J: TRBJ1-2; V: TRBV6-2/TRBV6-3; DNA: TGTGCCAGCAGTTACTACCGTAGAGCTAACTATGGCTACACCTTC; CDR3: CASSYYRRANYGYTF
size: -; length: 14; D: TRBD2; J: TRBJ2-3; V: TRBV6-5; DNA: TGTGCCAGCACCCGGACTAGCGGCACAGATACGCAGTATTTT; CDR3: CASTRTSGTDTQYF
size: -; length: 15; D: -; J: TRBJ2-5; V: TRBV9; DNA: TGTGCCAGCAGCGTAGCGGGGAACCGAGGTGAGACCCAGTACTTC; CDR3: CASSVAGNRGETQYF
size: -; length: 13; D: -; J: TRBJ1-1; V: TRBV28; DNA: TGTGCCAGCAGTCCTCCCAGGGGTACTGAAGCTTTCTTT; CDR3: CASSPPRGTEAFF
size: once; length: 15; D: TRBD2; J: TRBJ2-1; V: TRBV6-5; DNA: TGTGCCAGCACCTTCGGGACTAGCGGGAGCAGTGAGCAGTTCTTC; CDR3: CASTFGTSGSSEQFF
size: few; length: 13; D: -; J: TRBJ1-2; V: TRBV6-2/TRBV6-3; DNA: TGTGCCAGCAGTTACACAGATAACTATGGCTACACCTTC; CDR3: CASSYTDNYGYTF
size: -; length: 15; D: -; J: TRBJ2-5; V: TRBV5-1; DNA: TGCGCCAGCAGCTTCCAGGTGGGTCCCCAAGAGACCCAGTACTTC; CDR3: CASSFQVGPQETQYF
size: -; length: 14; D: TRBD2; J: TRBJ2-5; V: TRBV28; DNA: TGTGCCAGCAGTTTCCATACCGGGAGGGAGACCCAGTACTTC; CDR3: CASSFHTGRETQYF
size: -; length: 14; D: -; J: TRBJ1-2; V: TRBV30; DNA: TGTGCCTGGAGTGTAGGTGGCGGGAAATATGGCTACACCTTC; CDR3: CAWSVGGGKYGYTF
size: -; length: 17; D: -; J: TRBJ1-1; V: TRBV7-9; DNA: TGTGCCAGCAGCTCCGAGGAGTTCGTGGGGCCGAACACTGAAGCTTTCTTT; CDR3: CASSSEEFVGPNTEAFF
size: -; length: 14; D: -; J: TRBJ1-4; V: TRBV6-2/TRBV6-3; DNA: TGTGCCAGCAGTTCGGACATCGATAATGAAAAACTGTTTTTT; CDR3: CASSSDIDNEKLFF
size: -; length: 13; D: -; J: TRBJ1-1; V: TRBV10-3; DNA: TGTGCCACTCGGACAGAGGGATGGACTGAAGCTTTCTTT; CDR3: CATRTEGWTEAFF
size: once; length: 16; D: TRBD1; J: TRBJ1-3; V: TRBV19; DNA: TGTGCCAGTAGTATATCCGGGACAGGGACGGGAAACACCATATATTTT; CDR3: CASSISGTGTGNTIYF
size: -; length: 15; D: TRBD1; J: TRBJ2-7; V: TRBV7-2; DNA: TGTGCCAGCAGCCCACAACGGACAGGATGGACCGAGCAGTACTTC; CDR3: CASSPQRTGWTEQYF
size: -; length: 12; D: -; J: TRBJ2-3; V: TRBV2; DNA: TGTGCCAGCAGTCTATTTGCAGATACGCAGTATTTT; CDR3: CASSLFADTQYF
size: -; length: 15; D: -; J: TRBJ1-3; V: TRBV23-1; DNA: TGCGCCAGCAGTCATGGCAGGGACTCTGGAAACACCATATATTTT; CDR3: CASSHGRDSGNTIYF
size: -; length: 16; D: -; J: TRBJ2-3; V: TRBV30; DNA: TGTGCCTGGAGTGCAGCTAGTACTCCTTTCACAGATACGCAGTATTTT; CDR3: CAWSAASTPFTDTQYF
size: -; length: 14; D: -; J: TRBJ1-1; V: TRBV21-1; DNA: TGTGCCAGCAGGTTGGGACATGGGAACACTGAAGCTTTCTTT; CDR3: CASRLGHGNTEAFF
size: once; length: 15; D: TRBD1; J: TRBJ1-2; V: TRBV5-8; DNA: TGTGCCAGCAGCTCTACAGGGGGCAAGGTCTATGGCTACACCTTC; CDR3: CASSSTGGKVYGYTF
size: -; length: 16; D: TRBD1; J: TRBJ2-1; V: TRBV5-6; DNA: TGTGCCAGCAGCCTACAGGGGGCGCCCGCTGGTAGGGAGCAGTTCTTC; CDR3: CASSLQGAPAGREQFF
size: few; length: 15; D: -; J: TRBJ1-5; V: TRBV5-6; DNA: TGTGCCAGCAGCTATAGGGGGGGTGGCAATCAGCCCCAGCATTTT; CDR3: CASSYRGGGNQPQHF
size: -; length: 14; D: TRBD2; J: TRBJ2-1; V: TRBV6-5; DNA: TGTGCCAGCAGTCCCGGGACTAGCGGTAAGCAGCAGTTCTTC; CDR3: CASSPGTSGKQQFF
size: -; length: 13; D: -; J: TRBJ1-2; V: TRBV6-1; DNA: TGTGCCAGCAGTGAAACGGCTAACTATGGCTACACCTTC; CDR3: CASSETANYGYTF
size: -; length: 15; D: -; J: TRBJ1-3; V: TRBV29-1; DNA: TGCAGCGTTGTGGGCCCGGCAGGGTTAGGAAACACCATATATTTT; CDR3: CSVVGPAGLGNTIYF
size: -; length: 16; D: -; J: TRBJ2-5; V: TRBV15; DNA: TGTGCCACCAGCAGCCCCGGATCAGGATTTCAAGAGACCCAGTACTTC; CDR3: CATSSPGSGFQETQYF
size: -; length: 15; D: TRBD2; J: TRBJ2-1; V: TRBV7-6; DNA: TGTGCCAGCAGCTTAGGGACGCTAGCGGGAGATGAGCAGTTCTTC; CDR3: CASSLGTLAGDEQFF
size: -; length: 12; D: -; J: TRBJ1-2; V: TRBV29-1; DNA: TGCAGCGTCCAAACAGGGTACTATGGCTACACCTTC; CDR3: CSVQTGYYGYTF
size: -; length: 14; D: -; J: TRBJ2-7; V: TRBV5-6; DNA: TGTGCCAGCAGCTTGTACCCAGAAATCTACGAGCAGTACTTC; CDR3: CASSLYPEIYEQYF